The rows below give T cell receptor beta chains drawn from one sample of a study of cytomegalovirus exposure and HLA in healthy donors. The repertoire was sequenced with immunoSEQ multiplex PCR; TCRdb's copy has only in-frame clones and lacks some. The data contain fewer than 200,000 clones, roughly 80% of them seen just once; the ten biggest clones take up approximately 2.4%. The sequencing input was PBMCs. Source of these receptors: a male donor in good health and CMV-seronegative. Each CDR3 is given without its conserved first and last residue.

j_gene,v_gene,CDR3aa
TRBJ2-6,TRBV5-4,ASSPVLHWTRTSGANVLT
TRBJ1-3,TRBV27,ASRGTGSGNTIY
TRBJ2-1,TRBV23-1,ASSQLMTGIRGEQF
TRBJ2-5,TRBV6-6,AGSYTRGETQY
TRBJ2-2,TRBV27,ASTNEGVGSGELF
TRBJ2-7,TRBV7-9,ASSLGTHRSYEQY
TRBJ1-2,TRBV2,ASSGVRGLAYGYT
TRBJ2-5,TRBV2,ASLGESSGGLGTQY
TRBJ1-5,TRBV2,ASSLTGVPQPQH
TRBJ2-1,TRBV5-4,ASSLGVRSYNEQF
TRBJ1-3,TRBV19,ASKQLSGNTIY
TRBJ2-3,TRBV5-1,ASSLSFPDTDTQY
TRBJ2-5,TRBV11-2,ASSPTRDRGRETQY
TRBJ2-7,TRBV19,ASSPGTGGPEQY
TRBJ1-4,TRBV5-6,ASSLFATGGEKLF
TRBJ1-6,TRBV5-1,ASSLAPQGSSYNSPLH
TRBJ2-3,TRBV9,ASGLRRTDTQY
TRBJ1-2,TRBV4-3,ASSQEGRVGYYGYT
TRBJ2-3,TRBV2,AGSDRTSRMDTQY
TRBJ2-3,TRBV11-2,ASSSSGVGDTQY
TRBJ1-2,TRBV5-1,ASSRIEPREVGYT
TRBJ2-7,TRBV14,ASSQPAVLAGEQY
TRBJ2-1,TRBV29-1,SALTGLSYNEQF
TRBJ1-1,TRBV27,ASSAPDRGAAKAF
TRBJ1-4,TRBV7-2,ASSFRGAGNEKLF
TRBJ1-4,TRBV6-6,ASSRTGGRGEKLF
TRBJ1-2,TRBV6-5,ASSYRDRGIHGYT
TRBJ2-5,TRBV5-1,ASSLAAGGQETQY
TRBJ2-7,TRBV29-1,SVEEGRGSYEQY
TRBJ1-1,TRBV15,ATSRTRGGTEAF
TRBJ1-4,TRBV7-8,ASSPGTGNEKLF
TRBJ2-2,TRBV6-5,ASMRQGSTGELF
TRBJ2-1,TRBV5-1,ASSRTGTSGNNEQF
TRBJ1-2,TRBV6-5,ASSVPGANYGYT
TRBJ2-5,TRBV7-6,ASRDQGAETQY
TRBJ2-7,TRBV27,ASSFDQGRNEQY
TRBJ2-3,TRBV7-2,ASSPRQGMSQY
TRBJ1-6,TRBV7-9,ASSSQTWAGSIVSPLH
TRBJ2-1,TRBV7-7,ASSLAGGWNEQF
TRBJ2-5,TRBV7-2,ASSLVANQETQY
TRBJ1-2,TRBV20-1,SASPGDT
TRBJ2-7,TRBV7-6,ASSVGTVYEQY
TRBJ2-3,TRBV10-1,ASSESAIASDTQY
TRBJ2-3,TRBV5-8,ASSLAGGRASTDTQY
TRBJ1-5,TRBV6-5,ASSATGIDQPQH
TRBJ1-1,TRBV7-9,ASSLDQWNTEAF
TRBJ2-2,TRBV7-9,ASSLGANTGELF
TRBJ1-4,TRBV19,ASSPWRPATNEKLF
TRBJ2-6,TRBV5-4,ASSRTGAGANVLT
TRBJ2-3,TRBV7-9,ASSSLAGGPDTQY
TRBJ2-2,TRBV5-1,ASSIAGELF